The entry that follows covers one TCR beta chain sequence. These data come from a study of T cell changes during pregnancy in multiple sclerosis. V trimming: 4 bases; J trimming: 0 bases; junction bases outside the gene matches: 1. The CDR3 consists of 14 residues. The germline gives CDR1 SNHLY, CDR2 FYNNEI. The method was immunoSEQ multiplex PCR; TCRdb's version includes in-frame clones alone and lacks a portion of them. The sample includes about 41,000 clones, 80% to 90% of them seen just once. The receptor's source is a female donor with multiple sclerosis, enrolled in a pregnancy study. This material consisted of CD4+ T cells from peripheral blood mononuclear cells, taken in the first trimester of pregnancy. The rearrangement uses TRBV2 and TRBJ1-1; 8 bases are a match to TRBD1. DNA for the CDR3: TGTGCCAGCAGTGGACAGGGGATGAACACTGAAGCTTTCTTT. Protein sequence: CASSGQGMNTEAFF.